The source of this TCR beta chain is a study of cytomegalovirus exposure and HLA in healthy donors (dated by TCRdb to the late 2010s). For the wider study: An earlier analysis of several hundred of the donors reported 276 Gb of sequence data and 90 million to 120 million unique TCR beta sequences obtained from about 200 million T cells. To decide whether each TCR beta V gene segment behaved as functional or pseudogenic, an earlier analysis of some 600 of the donors relied on high-throughput TCR beta sequencing. Rather than drawing on any new phenotypic data, the later analysis identified candidate immune exposures from TCR beta sequences and the way those sequences occurred across donors. In a later analysis, previously published TCR beta repertoires from about 640 donors were re-analyzed and high-resolution HLA genotyping was added so that TCR occurrence patterns could be studied. Among about 410 genotyped donors of the cohort, an average of approximately 240,000 unique TCR beta nucleotide sequences was sequenced per donor, of which about 19% were non-productive. Roughly five DR-DQ haplotypes were treated as single units for association and clustering because of strong linkage in the cohort. The study aimed to test whether cataloging public T cell receptors could reveal signatures of past pathogen exposure. To predict cytomegalovirus infection status, the study brought together high-throughput TCR immunosequencing, statistical association of individual TCRs with disease status, and machine learning. Among the roughly 370 genotyped donors, about 85% belonged to the genetic ancestry cluster associated with self-reported Caucasian donors. The T cell repertoires of under 700 subjects were profiled by immunosequencing and related to cytomegalovirus serostatus. All discovery cohort repertoires had been generated using a single sequencing platform. A later genetic analysis took genome-wide SNP genotypes for about three fifths of the 666 donors and used that subset as a discovery cohort. An early release that covered about 600 HLA-typed donors contained about 300 gigabases of sequencing data and tens of millions of unique TCR sequences. Besides the first cohort of under 700 subjects, a separate validation cohort made up of around 120 different subjects was used. Alongside the repertoire data, information on donor age, sex, ethnicity and CMV serostatus was compiled. The number of typed donors differed by locus: roughly 620-640 for A, B, C, DRB1 and DQB1; some 500 for DQA1; over 600 for DPA1; and about 470 for DPB1. Both class I and class II loci were covered by HLA typing, at four-digit resolution. Summary of the overall study and its limitations: Most CMV-associated TCR beta chains appeared to be HLA-restricted in a later analysis, and the HLA associations seemed to be driven largely by CMV exposure. In a later analysis, HLA-associated TCR beta chains were found to be more clonally expanded and to have lower generation probabilities than equally common non-associated chains. Sequencing depth was assumed to be roughly uniform across donors in the presence/absence analyses, though that assumption may not hold. This cohort had only TCR beta chains sequenced, and the lack of alpha or paired-chain data limited which features could be detected. V-gene and J-gene trimming of TCR beta chains was associated with a missense DCLRE1C variant in a later genetic analysis, and the association was replicated in an independent cohort. In vitro tests confirmed that three of the cytomegalovirus-associated TCR beta chains recognize cytomegalovirus antigens. While some public TCRs were present in many individuals, most TCR sequences turned up only very rarely across donors. According to a later genetic analysis, donors in an Asian-associated ancestry cluster had fewer N-insertions in productive TCRs than the approximately 700-donor mean. Correlated functional status among segregating V segments might reflect linkage disequilibrium, but an unknown experimental factor could not be ruled out. A group of highly shared sequence variants was considered likely to be a technical artifact of the sequencing pipeline. The 87-base-pair reads could not distinguish some IMGT-functional V segments, including TRBV6-2 and TRBV6-3, so those segments were excluded. In a later analysis, TCR association rates were found to vary across HLA loci, with the most associated TCRs seen for DRB1 alleles and the fewest for HLA-C alleles. According to the authors, the approach could potentially be generalized to other disease states and immunological phenotypes. In an earlier analysis of some 640 of the donors, most TCR beta V segments were observed in productive rearrangements about 87% or about 30% of the time, broadly matching IMGT annotations. Because counts were too low, about 17 rarely observed V segments, including chromosome 9 orphons, were excluded from the earlier analysis of about 500 of the donors. Because HLA typing was missing for some donors at each locus, association tests included only the typed subset. Assigning TCR associations to individual alleles was difficult when HLA alleles, especially DR and DQ, strongly co-occurred. Specific HLA alleles were associated with around 18,000 TCR beta sequences at a false discovery rate of 0.05 in a later analysis. The study gave a list of roughly 150 TCR beta chains associated with cytomegalovirus. A further reported finding was that TCR beta sequences accurately predicted the HLA-A and HLA-B alleles for most subjects in the first cohort. The classifier was reported to diagnose cytomegalovirus status with high specificity and sensitivity in both the original cohort and the validation cohort. In a later analysis, several top co-occurrence clusters were reported to appear linked to parvovirus B19, influenza, CMV and Epstein-Barr virus. For the cohort, immune exposure information was limited to CMV serostatus.

Libraries were built with the immunoSEQ multiplex PCR assay. For the multiplex PCR, a mixture combining 60 forward primers for TCR Vbeta segments and 13 reverse primers for TCR Jbeta segments was used. Amplification of the CDR3 region of rearranged TCR beta genes was performed with a multiplex PCR assay on genomic DNA. On the Illumina HiSeq System, the amplified TCR beta libraries were sequenced as 87-base-pair reads. On the authors' methods: A later analysis counted tens of millions of unique TCR beta chains across the 650 to 700 repertoires, and 10 million to 11 million of these chains were shared by at least two donors. To remove PCR and sequencing errors, raw reads were error-corrected and collapsed into unique sequences using a nearest-neighbor algorithm that merged closely related sequences. To assign V, D and J gene segments, CDR3 sequences were aligned to IMGT reference sequences. For a sequence to be retained, a match of at least six nucleotides was required to both a V gene segment and a J gene segment. A rearrangement counted as productive if the CDR3 had no stop codons and remained in frame with V and J, and every other rearrangement counted as non-productive. CDR3 was defined by IMGT convention, running from the second conserved V-encoded cysteine to the conserved J-encoded phenylalanine. The earlier analysis of more than 450 of the donors excluded sequences that lacked an unambiguous match to a single V gene segment. An earlier analysis of over 450 of the donors classified V segments as functional when productive rearrangements were above 56.7% and as segregating when the standard deviation between donors was above 5%. To diagnose cytomegalovirus status from the catalog of TCR beta chain sequences, a statistical classification framework was built. V and J gene assignment, in a later analysis, came from comparing TCR nucleotide sequences with IMGT/GENE-DB human TR gene sequences. A later analysis assigned CDR3 sequences and most-parsimonious VDJ recombination scenarios with the TCRdist pipeline. A later analysis defined each TCR beta chain by its CDR3 amino acid sequence plus V-gene family, and excluded reads lacking a unique V-gene family. To address suspected cross-contamination and a sequencing artifact, a later analysis removed a few hundred highly shared, low-generation-probability nucleotide sequences. A later analysis calculated a clonal expansion index for each public chain from normalized within-repertoire ranks of inferred template counts. A later analysis computed generation probabilities with a VDJ recombination model fitted to out-of-frame rearrangements, and checked the results against IGoR. Hypergeometric tests were used in a later analysis to score TCR-TCR, TCR-HLA and TCR-CMV co-occurrence, with a repertoire-size bias correction applied to the TCR pairs. To estimate false discovery rates, a later analysis permuted the HLA or CMV assignments 20 times. A later analysis grouped co-occurring TCRs with DBSCAN, adding TCRdist sequence similarity when clustering within HLA-allele-positive subsets. Repertoires with fewer than 30,000 or more than 120,000 public chains were left out of co-occurrence clustering, as were five repertoires with anomalous nucleotide sharing. The table was pulled from immuneACCESS by TCRdb, which kept in-frame rearrangements only. Such tables lose some clones; where checked, under half of the loss comes from unresolved V genes, and the rest has no known cause. From that table come the V and J calls and clone size; the DNA was used to work out D and trimming. The sample includes just under 95,000 clones, with roughly 77% observed a single time. Jointly, the top ten make up around a tenth of the sample.

There are 14 amino acids in the CDR3, from cysteine to phenylalanine inclusive. Only CDR3 DNA remains: 42 bases, in frame from the first base. CDR1 SGDLS and CDR2 YYNGEE were looked up in the germline V gene. V sheds 1 base and J sheds 2 bases, leaving 9 bases between their ends. The cohort was made up of 666 healthy bone marrow donors. At the time of sampling, all cohort members were nominally healthy, though unrecorded immune exposures were likely present. Of the 700 or so cohort members, more than 250 had a positive CMV serostatus and roughly 370 had a negative one, while no CMV serostatus was recorded for the donor. A peripheral blood sample was provided by each donor, and peripheral blood mononuclear cells were used for TCR beta sequencing. The Qiagen DNeasy Blood Extraction Kit was used to extract genomic DNA from the blood cell samples. A note on this clone: This clone's antigen is unknown. The input lacks base qualities; no much larger clone sits a single base away.

The specimen was PBMCs. This sequence originates from a human donor in good health. The sequence is built from TRBV9 and TRBJ1-1; the D gene is perhaps TRBD1, on 5 matching bases. For the CDR3, the sequence is CASSVSGRNTEAFF. The nucleotide sequence reads TGTGCCAGCAGCGTATCAGGGCGCAACACTGAAGCTTTCTTT.